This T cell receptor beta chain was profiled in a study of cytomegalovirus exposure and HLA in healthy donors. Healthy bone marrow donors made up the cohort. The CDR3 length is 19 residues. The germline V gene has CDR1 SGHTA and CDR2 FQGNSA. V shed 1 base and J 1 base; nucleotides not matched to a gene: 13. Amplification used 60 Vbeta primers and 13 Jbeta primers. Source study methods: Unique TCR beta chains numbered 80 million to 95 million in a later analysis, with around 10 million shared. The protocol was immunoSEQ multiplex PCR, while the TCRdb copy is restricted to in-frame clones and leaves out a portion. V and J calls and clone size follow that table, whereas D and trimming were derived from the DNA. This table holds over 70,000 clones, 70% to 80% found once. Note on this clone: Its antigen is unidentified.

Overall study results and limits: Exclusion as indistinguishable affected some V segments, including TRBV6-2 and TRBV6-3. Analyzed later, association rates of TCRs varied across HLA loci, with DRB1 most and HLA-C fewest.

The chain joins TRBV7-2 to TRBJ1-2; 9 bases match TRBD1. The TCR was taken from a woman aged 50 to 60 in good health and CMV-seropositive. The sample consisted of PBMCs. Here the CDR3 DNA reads TGTGCCAGCAGCTTAGACAATGCCGGGACAGGGTATTTTAACTATGGCTACACCTTC. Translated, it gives CASSLDNAGTGYFNYGYTF. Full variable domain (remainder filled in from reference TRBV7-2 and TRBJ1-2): GAGVSQSPSNKVTEKGKDVELRCDPISGHTALYWYRQSLGQGLEFLIYFQGNSAPDKSGLPSDRFSAERTGGSVSTLTIQRTQQEDSAVYLCASSLDNAGTGYFNYGYTFGSGTRLTVV.